Following are 11 T cell receptor beta chains from one sample sequenced in a study of regulatory T cells in long-lasting Graves disease. Time point noted: persistent/refractory GD, antithyroid drugs over 5 years with positive TRAb. There was RNA extracted from PBMCs, and the TCR library was made from it. The authors built TCR beta libraries using iRepertoire HTBI primers and Arm-PCR of CDR3 regions. TCRdb recomputed calls from the multiplex PCR reads with MiXCR, one row per CDR3 protein. The sample contains hundreds of thousands of distinct CDR3 sequences, about a fifth of which appear only once. The source was peripheral blood mononuclear cells (PBMCs), collected when the disease was refractory, from a patient treated with antithyroid drugs. These TCRs come from a female donor with Graves disease.

In this sample, this clonotype turned up many times. The chain has TRBV28 and TRBJ1-2; 10 positions agree with TRBD1. The CDR3 totals 16 residues. CDR1 is MDHEN, CDR2 SYDVKM, per germline. Trimming at V came to 2 bases and at J to 1 base, leaving 4 bases not matched to a gene. CDR3 coding DNA: TGTGCCAGCAGTTTAGAGGGACAGGGGATTAACTATGGCTACACCTTC. It translates to CASSLEGQGINYGYTF.

Many counts were recorded for this clonotype. V usage is TRBV27 and J usage is TRBJ1-6; possible D gene TRBD1, 5 bases. The germline CDR1 and CDR2 sequences are MNHEY and SMNVEV (reference sequence). The CDR3 contains 13 residues. The V and J ends lost 6 bases and 7 bases respectively, with 10 bases between them. The CDR3 here is CASRGLNNSPLHF. The CDR3 nucleotides are TGTGCCAGCAGGGGACTGAACAATTCACCCCTCCACTTT.

This clonotype showed up just a few times. The genes are TRBV20-1 and TRBJ2-2; D remains unclear. The V end was cut by 3 bases, the J end by 0 bases, with 11 bases between. The CDR3 extends over 15 amino acids. Germline V lookup: CDR1 DFQATT, CDR2 SNEGSKA (reference sequence). The CDR3 coding sequence is TGCAGTGCTAGGTGGCGTGGGACGAACACCGGGGAGCTGTTTTTT. As protein: CSARWRGTNTGELFF.

The rearrangement links TRBV11-2 to TRBJ2-1; no reliable D call. The germline gives CDR1 SGHAT, CDR2 FQNNGV. V was pared by 0 bases and J by 4 bases, with 7 bases between. The CDR3 runs 14 residues. The chain's CDR3 is CASSLETLYNEQFF. DNA of the CDR3: TGTGCCAGCAGCTTAGAGACTTTGTACAATGAGCAGTTCTTC.

V usage is TRBV29-1 and J usage is TRBJ1-1; D is unclear. The CDR3 extends over 15 amino acids. Trimming cost V 4 bases and J 0 bases, with 15 bases left between them. Looked up from germline, CDR1 is SQVTM and CDR2 is ANQGSEA. The CDR3 here is CSVVYDRPLNTEAFF. For the CDR3, the DNA is TGCAGCGTTGTTTATGATAGGCCTCTGAACACTGAAGCTTTCTTT.

The chain couples TRBV29-1 to TRBJ2-7; TRBD1 is a possible D gene (6 bases). The CDR3 runs to 15 residues. V was cut by 1 base and J by 4 bases, with 17 bases left in between. Germline V lookup: CDR1 SQVTM, CDR2 ANQGSEA. The chain's CDR3 is CSVEAGDRNNYEQYF. CDR3 coding DNA: TGCAGCGTTGAAGCGGGCGACAGGAATAATTACGAGCAGTACTTC.

Only a few counts were recorded for this clonotype. The chain links TRBV6-2 or TRBV6-3 to TRBJ2-4, with 7 bases identical to TRBD1. CDR1 is MNHEY and CDR2 is SVGEGT in the germline V gene. J lost 5 bases, V lost 2 bases, and 3 bases had no gene match. This CDR3 comprises 14 residues. This CDR3 is CASSYRTGENIQYF. The CDR3, as DNA: TGTGCCAGCAGTTACCGGACAGGAGAAAACATTCAGTACTTC.

This clonotype was counted at least ten times. The genes are TRBV28 and TRBJ1-2, with TRBD1 matching over 9 bases. The ends lost 5 bases at V and 8 bases at J; junction bases unmatched: 27. Germline V gene lookup returns CDR1 MDHEN and CDR2 SYDVKM. This CDR3 spans 20 amino acids. The CDR3 here is CASSRGGQGARWGFGGGYTF. The DNA for the CDR3 is TGTGCCAGCAGTCGAGGGGGACAGGGTGCTCGGTGGGGGTTCGGAGGCGGCTACACCTTC.

This clonotype was observed a handful of times. This chain uses TRBV6-1 with TRBJ1-4; D remains ambiguous. The germline V gene has CDR1 MNHNS and CDR2 SASEGT. This CDR3 region has 15 residues. Trimming removed 4 bases from V and 8 bases from J, with 17 bases in between. CDR3 coding DNA: TGTGCCAGCAGTGGCCTGTCAAGGGTGGGAGAAAAACTGTTTTTT. Translated, it gives CASSGLSRVGEKLFF.

The chain combines TRBV20-1 with TRBJ2-7; 7 bases fit TRBD2. Germline values: CDR1 DFQATT, CDR2 SNEGSKA (reference sequence). This CDR3 has 12 amino acids. Unmatched junction bases numbered 1, after V lost 3 bases and J lost 2 bases. CDR3 region: CSASTSAYEQYF. The CDR3 region has the DNA TGCAGTGCTAGCACTAGCGCCTACGAGCAGTACTTC.

V gene TRBV20-1 combines with J gene TRBJ2-7; D remains unclear. V was trimmed by 6 bases and J by 0 bases, leaving 12 bases between them. The CDR3 contains 13 residues. The germline V gene encodes CDR1 DFQATT and CDR2 SNEGSKA (reference sequence). CDR3 in DNA: TGCAGTGCCTACTACCCCATCTCCTACGAGCAGTACTTC. The encoded protein is CSAYYPISYEQYF.